A selection of T cell receptor beta chains follows, all from one sample in a study of CXCR4 blockade with PD-1 therapy in pancreatic cancer. Sequencing was performed with immunoSEQ multiplex PCR; in TCRdb, only in-frame clones are kept and a portion is missing. This table has approximately 18,000 clones, 72% appearing once. Sequenced input: tumor tissue. These receptors came from a human donor with pancreatic ductal adenocarcinoma. Each CDR3 is given with its conserved first and last residue. A D gene is named only where the DNA matches it firmly. Where a row states a size, it is once, few, many or the class of an expanded clone; other rows omit it.

TRBJ1-4	NA	TRBV1	NA	TGCGCCAGCAGCCAAGGATACAGGTTTAATGAAAAACTGTTTTTT	CASSQGYRFNEKLFF
TRBJ2-3	NA	TRBV16	TRBD2	TGTGCCAGCAGCCACCCCCCTCAGGGGACTAGCGGGAGTACGCAGTATTTT	CASSHPPQGTSGSTQYF
TRBJ2-1	NA	TRBV12-5	TRBD2	TGTGCTAGTGGTTTGGTAGTTAACGACGCGGGAGAACACGTTGAGCAGTTCTTC	CASGLVVNDAGEHVEQFF
TRBJ2-4	NA	TRBV5-1	TRBD1	TGCGCCAGCAGCCTTTCGACAGGGGAGGTCATTCAGTACTTC	CASSLSTGEVIQYF
TRBJ2-1	NA	TRBV19	NA	TGTGCCAGTAGTAAGGATCCCGGGAGCAATGAGCAGTTCTTC	CASSKDPGSNEQFF
TRBJ1-2	NA	TRBV29-1	TRBD1	TGCAGCGTCGGACAGGGGGCCGACATCGGCTACACCTTC	CSVGQGADIGYTF
TRBJ1-6	NA	TRBV6-8	NA	TGTGCCAGCAGTTACTCGAGTGAAGTTCCCCTCCACTTT	CASSYSSEVPLHF
TRBJ1-1	NA	TRBV19	NA	TGTGCCAGTAGTAGAGGGGACCCGACGGATCCCTGGGGCGAAGCTTTCTTT	CASSRGDPTDPWGEAFF
TRBJ1-5	few	TRBV10-3	NA	TGTGCCATCAGTGAGGGACAGCCCAATCAGCCCCAGCATTTT	CAISEGQPNQPQHF
TRBJ1-4	NA	TRBV10-2	TRBD1	TGCGCCAGCAGTGGCTCCGGGACAGGGTATGAAAAACTGTTTTTT	CASSGSGTGYEKLFF
TRBJ1-1	NA	TRBV30	TRBD1	TGTGCCTGGAGTGTCGACTCTGACAGGGTGACTGAAGCTTTCTTT	CAWSVDSDRVTEAFF
TRBJ2-7	NA	TRBV14	TRBD1	TGTGCCAGCAGCCAAGCCTTAGCCGACAGGGCCTCGCTCCCCCCCCCGCGCTCCGAGCAGTACTTC	CASSQALADRASLPPPRSEQYF
TRBJ2-1	NA	TRBV9	NA	TGTGCCAGCAGAGGTACGGCGAGACGATTTGATGAGCAGTTCTTC	CASRGTARRFDEQFF
TRBJ2-2	NA	TRBV19	TRBD1	TGTGCCAGTAGTATAGATCGTGGGACAGGGATCACCGGGGAGCTGTTTTTT	CASSIDRGTGITGELFF
TRBJ2-3	NA	TRBV30	TRBD2	TGTGCCTGGAGTGTACGAGCGGGAGGGCCAGTAGATACGCAGTATTTT	CAWSVRAGGPVDTQYF
TRBJ1-3	few	TRBV19	TRBD1	TGTGCCAGTAGCCGACGGACAGGGGGCGATCCCTCTGGAAACACCATATATTTT	CASSRRTGGDPSGNTIYF
TRBJ2-2	NA	TRBV19	NA	TGTGCCAGTAGTATGGGGGGCCACACCGGGGAGCTGTTTTTT	CASSMGGHTGELFF
TRBJ1-4	NA	TRBV30	NA	TGTGCCTGGAGGGATGGAGACAGATGGAATGAAAAACTGTTTTTT	CAWRDGDRWNEKLFF
TRBJ1-3	NA	TRBV18	NA	TGTGCCAGCTCACCCCAGAGGACCTCTGGAAACACCATATATTTT	CASSPQRTSGNTIYF
TRBJ2-7	NA	TRBV19	TRBD2	TGTGCCAGTAGTATGGGAGGAACGCGGGAGCCCTACGAGCAGTACTTC	CASSMGGTREPYEQYF
TRBJ2-3	few	TRBV15	TRBD2	TGTGCCACCAGCAGAAATACCGGGACTAGCAAAGATACGCAGTATTTT	CATSRNTGTSKDTQYF
TRBJ1-6	few	TRBV7-6	NA	TGTGCCAGCAGGGGGGCGGGGGAGGCCATGAATTCACCCCTCCACTTT	CASRGAGEAMNSPLHF
TRBJ2-2	NA	TRBV28	NA	TGTGCCAGCCGCCCGGCAGCTAACACCGGGGAGCTGTTTTTT	CASRPAANTGELFF
TRBJ1-1	NA	TRBV28	NA	TGTGCCAGCAGTAGGCGTCCGATGAACACTGAAGCTTTCTTT	CASSRRPMNTEAFF
TRBJ2-7	NA	TRBV19	NA	TGTGCCAGTAGTACAACGTCCACTAGACTCCTCGAGCAGTACTTC	CASSTTSTRLLEQYF
TRBJ1-2	NA	TRBV18	TRBD1	TGTGCCAGCTCACGGGACAGGGATGGCTACACCTTC	CASSRDRDGYTF
TRBJ2-4	few	TRBV19	TRBD1	TGTGCCAGTAGTTCCCGGACAGGGGAAATTCAGTACTTC	CASSSRTGEIQYF
TRBJ1-2	NA	TRBV5-1	NA	TGCGCCAGCAGCTGGGGCGGGAACGAGAACTATGGCTACACCTTC	CASSWGGNENYGYTF
TRBJ2-1	NA	TRBV18	NA	TGTGCCAGCTCACCACTTAACTCCTACAATGAGCAGTTCTTC	CASSPLNSYNEQFF
TRBJ1-4	NA	TRBV10-3	NA	TGTGCCACCCAGGGTGGTAATGAAAAACTGTTTTTT	CATQGGNEKLFF
TRBJ1-2	NA	TRBV18	NA	TGTGCCAGCTCACCCGACCCTTATGGCTACACCTTC	CASSPDPYGYTF
TRBJ2-2	NA	TRBV29-1	NA	TGCAGCGCCAATACAGATTACACCGGGGAGCTGTTTTTT	CSANTDYTGELFF
TRBJ1-1	NA	TRBV28	NA	TGTGCCAGCAGTTCGGGGGATTTAGGTGGAAACACTGAAGCTTTCTTT	CASSSGDLGGNTEAFF
TRBJ2-1	NA	TRBV19	TRBD2	TGTGCCACCAAACTAGCGTTTAACTACAATGAGCAGTTCTTC	CATKLAFNYNEQFF
TRBJ2-7	NA	TRBV15	TRBD1	TGTGCCACCAGCAGACTCGGGACAGGGAACTACGAGCAGTACTTC	CATSRLGTGNYEQYF
TRBJ2-1	NA	TRBV18	NA	TGTGCCAGCTCACTTCGCGAGAGTGGTCGCGAGCAGTTCTTC	CASSLRESGREQFF
TRBJ2-5	NA	TRBV14	TRBD2	TGTGCCAGCAGCCAAGCAGGGGGACTAGCGGGAGACATCCAAGAGACCCAGTACTTC	CASSQAGGLAGDIQETQYF
TRBJ2-3	NA	TRBV6-8	TRBD2	TGTGCCAGCAGTAAGCGGGGAAGCACAGATACGCAGTATTTT	CASSKRGSTDTQYF
TRBJ2-2	NA	TRBV19	NA	TGTGCCAGTGAGGGCGGGCTAACGAACACCGGGGAGCTGTTTTTT	CASEGGLTNTGELFF
TRBJ1-1	NA	TRBV6-7	TRBD1	TGTGCCAGCAGCCGCAGGGGGGACACTGAAGCTTTCTTT	CASSRRGDTEAFF
TRBJ2-3	NA	TRBV5-1	NA	TGCGCCAGCAGCTCCGGGACCCCCACAGATACGCAGTATTTT	CASSSGTPTDTQYF
TRBJ1-2	NA	TRBV15	TRBD1	TGTGCCACCAGCAGAGCCGGGACAGGCTATGGCTACACCTTC	CATSRAGTGYGYTF
TRBJ2-7	NA	TRBV19	NA	TGTGCCAGTAGTGTCGGACATTACTCCTACGAGCAGTACTTC	CASSVGHYSYEQYF
TRBJ2-1	NA	TRBV28	NA	TGTGCCAGCAGGAAACTAGGGGAGTACAATGAGCAGTTCTTC	CASRKLGEYNEQFF
TRBJ1-2	NA	TRBV29-1	TRBD1	TGCAGCGTTGAAGAGTGGGGACAGTATGGCTACACCTTC	CSVEEWGQYGYTF
TRBJ2-7	NA	TRBV29-1	TRBD2	TGCAGCGTGACGACTAGCGGGAGAGCCTACGAGCAGTACTTC	CSVTTSGRAYEQYF
TRBJ2-6	NA	TRBV30	NA	TGTGCCTGGAGTGTACCCTCTGGGGCCAACGTCCTGACTTTC	CAWSVPSGANVLTF
TRBJ2-3	NA	TRBV19	NA	TGTGCCAGTAGTGTTAGCGTTACCACAGATACGCAGTATTTT	CASSVSVTTDTQYF
TRBJ1-1	once	TRBV19	NA	TGTGCCAGTAGCTATACCACTGAAGCTTTCTTT	CASSYTTEAFF
TRBJ2-1	NA	TRBV6-8	NA	TGTGCCAGCAGTTACCTGGAGAGCTCCTACAATGAGCAGTTCTTC	CASSYLESSYNEQFF
TRBJ1-5	NA	TRBV19	NA	TGTGCCAGTAGTATAGCCCCTGCAGGGGTTCAGCCCCAGCATTTT	CASSIAPAGVQPQHF
TRBJ1-3	few	TRBV19	TRBD1	TGTGCCAGCGGGACAGCGGCTGGAAACACCATATATTTT	CASGTAAGNTIYF
TRBJ2-6	NA	TRBV18	NA	TGTGCCAGCTCTTCGACGGTCTCTGGGGCCAACGTCCTGACTTTC	CASSSTVSGANVLTF